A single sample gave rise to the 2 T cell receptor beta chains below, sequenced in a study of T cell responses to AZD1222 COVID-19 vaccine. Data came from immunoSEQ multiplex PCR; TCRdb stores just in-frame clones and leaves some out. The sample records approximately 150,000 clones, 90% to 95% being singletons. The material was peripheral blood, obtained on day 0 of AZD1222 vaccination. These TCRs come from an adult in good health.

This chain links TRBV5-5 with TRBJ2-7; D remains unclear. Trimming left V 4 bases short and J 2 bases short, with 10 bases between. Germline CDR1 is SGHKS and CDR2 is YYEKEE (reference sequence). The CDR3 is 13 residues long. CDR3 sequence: CASSPMGAYEQYF. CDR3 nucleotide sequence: TGTGCCAGCAGCCCCATGGGCGCCTACGAGCAGTACTTC. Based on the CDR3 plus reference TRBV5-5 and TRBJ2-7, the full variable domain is DAGVTQSPTHLIKTRGQQVTLRCSPISGHKSVSWYQQVLGQGPQFIFQYYEKEERGRGNFPDRFSARQFPNYSSELNVNALLLGDSALYLCASSPMGAYEQYFGPGTRLTVT.

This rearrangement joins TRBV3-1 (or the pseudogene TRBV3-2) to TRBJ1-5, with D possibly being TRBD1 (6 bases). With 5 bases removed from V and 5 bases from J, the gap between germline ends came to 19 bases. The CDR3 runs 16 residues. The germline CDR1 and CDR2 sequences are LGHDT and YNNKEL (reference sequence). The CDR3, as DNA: TGTGCCAGCAGCTCAAGGGCAGGGGTTCTCGATCAGCCCCAGCATTTT. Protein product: CASSSRAGVLDQPQHF.